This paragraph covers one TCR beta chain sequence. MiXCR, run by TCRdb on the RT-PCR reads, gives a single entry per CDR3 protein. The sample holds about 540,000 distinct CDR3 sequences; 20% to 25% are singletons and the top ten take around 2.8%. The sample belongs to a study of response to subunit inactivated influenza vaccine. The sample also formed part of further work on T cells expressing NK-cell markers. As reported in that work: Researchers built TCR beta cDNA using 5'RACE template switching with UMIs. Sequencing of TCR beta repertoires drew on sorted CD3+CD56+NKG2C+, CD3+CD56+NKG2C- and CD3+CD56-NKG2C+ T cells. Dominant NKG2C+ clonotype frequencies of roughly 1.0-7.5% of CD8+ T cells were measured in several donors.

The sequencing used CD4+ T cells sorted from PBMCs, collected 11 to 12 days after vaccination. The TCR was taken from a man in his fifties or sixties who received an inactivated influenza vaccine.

The CDR3 bases are TGTGCCAGCTCACCCCGGGACAGGAGGCCCGATTTAGCCAAAAACATTCAGTACTTC. Residues: CASSPRDRRPDLAKNIQYF. The chain employs TRBV18 and TRBJ2-4, with TRBD1 matching over 8 bases. This CDR3 contains 19 residues. V lost 3 bases, J lost 0 bases, and 13 bases stayed unmatched. CDR1 is KGHSH, CDR2 LQKENI, per germline.